The rows below give T cell receptor beta chains drawn from one sample of a study of T-cell reconstitution after alpha-beta-depleted transplantation in children. TCRdb analysed the PCR reads with MiXCR anew, one entry per CDR3 protein. The sample has roughly 590,000 distinct CDR3 sequences; 15% to 20% are singletons. Specimen: PBMCs from the stem cell graft donor, collected from the stem cell graft. The receptors shown here come from a human donor who donated a stem cell graft to a child with acute myeloid leukemia. Both conserved end residues are part of each CDR3. Each record gives: clone size, D gene, J gene, V gene, CDR3 protein, CDR3 DNA. The D gene is left open where the match is weak. Not all rows give a size; the values are once, few, many and, for expanded clones, a class.

many | NA | TRBJ2-1 | TRBV29-1 | CSVVGRPSSYNEQFF | TGCAGCGTTGTTGGAAGACCGAGCTCCTACAATGAGCAGTTCTTC
NA | NA | TRBJ2-3 | TRBV12-3/TRBV12-4 | CASSLAYSLTDTQYF | TGTGCCAGCAGTTTAGCGTACTCACTCACAGATACGCAGTATTTT
once | NA | TRBJ2-1 | TRBV18 | CASSPPIFDEQFF | TGTGCCAGCTCACCACCAATCTTCGATGAGCAGTTCTTC
few | NA | TRBJ2-2 | TRBV24-1 | CATSDFSGTGPAGELFF | TGTGCCACCAGTGATTTCAGCGGGACAGGTCCGGCCGGGGAGCTGTTTTTT
NA | NA | TRBJ1-4 | TRBV7-2 | CASSLWDGDATNEKLFF | TGTGCCAGCAGCTTGTGGGACGGAGATGCAACTAATGAAAAACTGTTTTTT
NA | TRBD2 | TRBJ2-3 | TRBV12-3/TRBV12-4 | CASSLAGISTDTQYF | TGTGCCAGCAGTCTAGCGGGGATAAGCACAGATACGCAGTATTTT
many | TRBD1 | TRBJ2-5 | TRBV6-5 | CASSSQGVAQETQYF | TGTGCCAGCAGTTCGCAGGGGGTCGCCCAAGAGACCCAGTACTTC
many | NA | TRBJ2-1 | TRBV27 | CASRISSVIYNEQFF | TGTGCCAGCAGGATATCTAGCGTAATCTACAATGAGCAGTTCTTC
NA | TRBD1 | TRBJ2-7 | TRBV12-5 | CASGPRQGLTYEQYF | TGTGCTAGTGGTCCCCGACAGGGCCTAACCTACGAGCAGTACTTC
few | TRBD1 | TRBJ2-4 | TRBV29-1 | CSVVRTGIAKNIQYF | TGCAGCGTTGTACGGACAGGTATAGCCAAAAACATTCAGTACTTC
many | NA | TRBJ1-1 | TRBV20-1 | CSVISGTEAFF | TGCAGTGTTATATCTGGGACTGAAGCTTTCTTT
NA | NA | TRBJ1-5 | TRBV6-1 | CASRREVFSNQPQHF | TGTGCCAGCAGGCGAGAGGTGTTTAGCAATCAGCCCCAGCATTTT
few | NA | TRBJ1-3 | TRBV7-2 | CASSLATFSGNTIYF | TGTGCCAGCAGCTTAGCTACCTTCTCTGGAAACACCATATATTTT
many | NA | TRBJ1-1 | TRBV7-2 | CASSYGRRGTEAFF | TGTGCCAGCAGCTACGGGAGACGCGGCACTGAAGCTTTCTTT
few | NA | TRBJ2-1 | TRBV27 | CASKKGEGQFF | TGTGCCAGCAAAAAGGGGGAAGGGCAGTTCTTC
NA | NA | TRBJ1-2 | TRBV7-9 | CASSLAGGTMANYGYTF | TGTGCCAGCAGCTTAGCGGGGGGAACCATGGCTAACTATGGCTACACCTTC
many | NA | TRBJ2-2 | TRBV5-5 | CASSLAGGLTGELFF | TGTGCCAGCAGCTTGGCAGGGGGACTCACCGGGGAGCTGTTTTTT
many | TRBD2 | TRBJ2-1 | TRBV6-5 | CASSYSLAGFSNEQFF | TGTGCCAGCAGTTACTCGCTAGCGGGGTTCTCCAATGAGCAGTTCTTC
NA | NA | TRBJ1-2 | TRBV5-1 | CASSSHPVLANYGYTF | TGCGCCAGCAGCTCCCATCCTGTACTAGCTAACTATGGCTACACCTTC
NA | NA | TRBJ1-1 | TRBV12-3/TRBV12-4 | CASSFSSGAFF | TGTGCCAGCAGTTTCAGTTCGGGAGCTTTCTTT
many | TRBD1 | TRBJ1-2 | TRBV29-1 | CSGGQEGYGYTF | TGCAGCGGGGGACAGGAGGGCTATGGCTACACCTTC
many | TRBD2 | TRBJ2-5 | TRBV6-1 | CASSEEAGGPETQYF | TGTGCCAGCAGTGAAGAAGCGGGGGGGCCAGAGACCCAGTACTTC